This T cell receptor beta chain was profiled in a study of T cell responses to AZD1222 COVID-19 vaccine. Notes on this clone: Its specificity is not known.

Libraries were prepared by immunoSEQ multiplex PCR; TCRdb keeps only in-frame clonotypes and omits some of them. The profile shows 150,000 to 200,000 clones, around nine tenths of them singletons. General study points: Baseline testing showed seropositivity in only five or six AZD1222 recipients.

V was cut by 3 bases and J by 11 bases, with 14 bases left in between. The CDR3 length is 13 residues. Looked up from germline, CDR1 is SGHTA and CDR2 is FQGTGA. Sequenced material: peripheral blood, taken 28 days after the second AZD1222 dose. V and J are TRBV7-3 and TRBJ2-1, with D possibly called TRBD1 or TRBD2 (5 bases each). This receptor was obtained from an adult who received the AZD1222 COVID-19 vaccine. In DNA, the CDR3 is TGTGCCAGCAGCTTGATAAACCCGGGACAGCAGTTCTTC. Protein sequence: CASSLINPGQQFF.